The entry below gives a single T cell receptor (beta chain) sequence along with its context. The entry originates in a study of blood T cell repertoires in COVID-19. The CDR3 is 14 residues long. Germline CDR1 reads WSHSY; CDR2 reads SAAADI. The J segment lost 0 bases and the V segment lost 8 bases, leaving 5 bases of the junction unmatched. Clones were read by immunoSEQ multiplex PCR, and TCRdb kept only the in-frame ones, dropping some. Altogether 150,000 or so clones are present, less than 90% being singletons, with the ten largest covering about 4.6%. V gene TRBV10-2 combines with J gene TRBJ2-3, with TRBD2 identical over 7 bases. The sample taken for sequencing was PBMCs or T cells enriched from blood (not recorded which). The origin of this receptor is a woman in her 50s who had recovered from COVID-19. Written as DNA, the CDR3 is TGCGCCAGCGGCGGGAGCTTTAGCACAGATACGCAGTATTTT. Its protein product is CASGGSFSTDTQYF.